The 21 T cell receptor beta chains listed next were all sequenced from one sample in a study of CXCR3-negative and CXCR3-positive naive CD8 T cells. UMI-tagged TRB cDNA libraries were built via 5' RACE. TCRdb re-called the 5' RACE reads, yielding one record per CDR3 amino acid sequence without DNA. Across approximately 53,000 distinct CDR3 sequences, the top ten clones capture roughly a quarter of the sample. Sequenced input: memory CD8+ T cells from blood. The receptor set was obtained from a human donor in good health. Some clones in this sample may be carry-over from other donors' samples.

V gene TRBV29-1 combines with J gene TRBJ2-7. The CDR3 covers 11 residues. CDR1 and CDR2 from the germline V gene are SQVTM and ANQGSEA. The CDR3 is CSVEDYYEQYF.

This clonotype shows up as medium-sized by frequency. The chain combines TRBV19 with TRBJ1-5. The CDR3 is 15 amino acids. The germline gives CDR1 LNHDA, CDR2 SQIVND (reference sequence). CDR3 loop: CASSLGLESYQPQHF.

The J gene is TRBJ1-5, the V gene TRBV10-3; TCRdb picks TRBD1, but there is no DNA to check that call. Germline V gives CDR1 ENHRY, CDR2 SYGVKD. The CDR3 contains 16 residues. This CDR3 is CAISELGTGTNQPQHF.

The V and J genes are TRBV29-1 and TRBJ1-3. The CDR3 loop spans 13 amino acids. CDR1 is SQVTM, CDR2 ANQGSEA, per germline. CDR3 loop: CSVRGDSGNTIYF.

This rearrangement joins TRBV7-2 to TRBJ2-1. Germline CDR1 and CDR2: SGHTA and FQGNSA. This CDR3 spans 15 amino acids. The CDR3 protein is CASSLAAGPYNEQFF.

V usage is TRBV29-1 and J usage is TRBJ2-1; with no DNA, the TCRdb D assignment of TRBD1 cannot be verified. Germline lookup yields CDR1 SQVTM and CDR2 ANQGSEA. This CDR3 has 14 residues. This CDR3 reads CSVVPGDSYNEQFF.

CDR3 residues: CASSLGQGADEQYF. This sequence joins TRBV5-1 and TRBJ2-7; TCRdb's D gene call, TRBD1, goes unchecked for lack of DNA. Germline V gives CDR1 SGHRS, CDR2 YFSETQ. The CDR3 runs to 14 residues. The full variable domain, in which reference TRBV5-1 and TRBJ2-7 provide the parts outside the CDR3, is KAGVTQTPRYLIKTRGQQVTLSCSPISGHRSVSWYQQTPGQGLQFLFEYFSETQRNKGNFPGRFSGRQFSNSRSEMNVSTLELGDSALYLCASSLGQGADEQYFGPGTRLTVT.

J is TRBJ2-1 and V is TRBV6-2 or TRBV6-3; TCRdb reports TRBD1, a call that lacks DNA to check it against. There are 14 residues in the CDR3. Germline assignment: CDR1 MNHEY and CDR2 SVGEGT. This CDR3 reads CASTQGQAFNEQFF.

The chain uses TRBV7-6 and TRBJ1-2; the D gene TCRdb calls, TRBD1, cannot be checked with no DNA. The germline gives CDR1 SGHVS, CDR2 FNYEAQ. The length of the CDR3 is 15 residues. CDR3 sequence: CASSSPSTTVYGYTF.

The rearrangement joins TRBV12-3 or TRBV12-4 to TRBJ2-7; the TCRdb D gene call, TRBD1, has no DNA to confirm it. This CDR3 region has 13 residues. This CDR3 is CASSLYRDHEQYF.

The genes are TRBV29-1 and TRBJ2-5; lacking DNA, the TRBD1 call made by TCRdb goes unchecked. CDR1 is SQVTM and CDR2 is ANQGSEA in the germline V gene. CDR3 length equals 12 residues. The CDR3 spells CSVPTGWETQYF.

J is TRBJ2-5 and V is TRBV5-6; TCRdb's D call of TRBD1 is untestable without DNA. The CDR3 loop spans 13 amino acids. Germline CDR1 reads SGHDT; CDR2 reads YYEEEE. The CDR3 protein is CASSLSLQGAQYF.

This chain connects TRBV9 to TRBJ2-1; TCRdb returns TRBD1, unconfirmable since there is no DNA. The CDR3 is made up of 16 amino acids. Germline V CDR1 and CDR2: SGDLS, YYNGEE. The CDR3 loop is CASSPLGGSSYNEQFF.

The chain employs TRBV29-1 and TRBJ2-2. The germline CDR1 and CDR2 sequences are SQVTM and ANQGSEA. This CDR3 spans 13 amino acids. This chain's CDR3 is CSAERANTGELFF.

The V gene is TRBV18, the J gene TRBJ2-1. Germline V lookup: CDR1 KGHSH, CDR2 LQKENI. This CDR3 is 13 amino acids long. CDR3 sequence: CASWSGVYNEQFF.

This sequence joins TRBV4-2 and TRBJ2-6; the D call of TRBD1 rests on TCRdb alone, since no DNA is present to check it. Germline values: CDR1 LGHNA, CDR2 YNFKEQ. The CDR3 spans 16 residues. The CDR3 region is CASSQETASGANVLTF.

The genes are TRBV6-1 and TRBJ2-1; the TCRdb D gene call, TRBD2, has no DNA to confirm it. Germline V gene data show CDR1 as MNHNS and CDR2 as SASEGT. This CDR3 spans 15 amino acids. CDR3 residues: CASSETIAGGNEQFF.

This rearrangement joins TRBV20-1 to TRBJ2-3; TCRdb outputs TRBD2, but without DNA this stays unchecked. Germline assignment: CDR1 DFQATT and CDR2 SNEGSKA (reference sequence). This CDR3 is 15 amino acids long. CDR3 loop: CSAGWTSGSTDTQYF.

The CDR3 spells CASTPGGYGYTF. The chain employs TRBV7-2 and TRBJ1-2; absent DNA, TCRdb's TRBD1 call cannot be checked. Germline V gene lookup returns CDR1 SGHTA and CDR2 FQGNSA. CDR3 size: 12 residues.

The chain has TRBV7-2 and TRBJ2-7; the TCRdb call, TRBD1, lacks DNA for checking. Germline V gene data show CDR1 as SGHTA and CDR2 as FQGNSA. The CDR3 is 18 amino acids. CDR3 sequence reads: CASSPGGRGDPKNSPLHF.

This sequence joins TRBV6-2 or TRBV6-3 and TRBJ1-1. The germline CDR1 and CDR2 sequences are MNHEY and SVGEGT. The CDR3 spans 16 residues. The CDR3 loop is CASSYSIKSPGLRAFF.